Following are 21 T cell receptor beta chains from one sample sequenced in a study of early T cells in non-severe SARS-CoV-2 infection. Each CDR3 protein gets one entry after TCRdb re-called the 5' RACE reads with MiXCR. This table holds about 40,000 distinct CDR3 sequences, around 4.5% found once. Specimen: whole blood. These receptors came from an adult who was a healthcare worker with PCR-confirmed SARS-CoV-2 infection or an uninfected control (not recorded which).

The chain links TRBV21-1 to TRBJ2-1; the table's D call, TRBD2, has no DNA check behind it. TRBV21-1 is shown as a pseudogene. This CDR3 has 20 amino acids. The CDR3 DNA reads as TGTGCCAGCAGCAATGGAGGACTAGCGGGAGGCCCTAGCTCCTACAATGAGCAGTTCTTC. Translation gives CASSNGGLAGGPSSYNEQFF.

Only a few counts were recorded for this clonotype. The V call is TRBV29-1, the J call TRBJ1-5; 8 bases map to TRBD1. J lost 0 bases, V lost 1 base, and 2 bases had no gene match. Germline loops: CDR1 SQVTM, CDR2 ANQGSEA. CDR3 length: 15 amino acids. The CDR3 DNA reads TGCAGCGTTGAAGTAGGGACAGGTAGCAATCAGCCCCAGCATTTT. It is translated as CSVEVGTGSNQPQHF.

This clonotype appeared a few times. The chain employs TRBV11-2 and TRBJ2-7; 8 bases agree with TRBD1. CDR1 SGHAT and CDR2 FQNNGV come from the germline V gene. V gave up 6 bases and J gave up 3 bases; unmatched junction bases: 13. This CDR3 is built from 16 residues. The CDR3 is CASSGQGAKRVYEQYF. CDR3 in DNA: TGTGCCAGCAGTGGGCAGGGGGCTAAGAGGGTCTACGAGCAGTACTTC.

The V call is TRBV7-6, the J call TRBJ2-2, with D perhaps TRBD1 (6 bases). The CDR3 covers 15 residues. CDR1 and CDR2 from the germline V gene are SGHVS and FNYEAQ. V lost 5 bases to trimming and J lost 2 bases, with 12 bases between them. Here the CDR3 reads CASSPTGTNTGELFF. The CDR3 bases are TGTGCCAGCAGCCCAACCGGGACAAACACCGGGGAGCTGTTTTTT.

Ten or more counts support this clonotype. The rearrangement joins TRBV29-1 to TRBJ2-1; TRBD2 might be the D (5 bases). Germline CDR1 and CDR2: SQVTM and ANQGSEA. V was trimmed by 4 bases and J by 0 bases, leaving 13 bases between them. CDR3 length: 15 amino acids. CDR3 amino acids: CSVGGGESSYNEQFF. DNA for the CDR3: TGCAGCGTTGGGGGTGGGGAGAGCTCCTACAATGAGCAGTTCTTC.

This clonotype occurred many times. This rearrangement joins TRBV11-2 to TRBJ2-2; 8 bases are shared with TRBD1. Germline CDR1 is SGHAT and CDR2 is FQNNGV. This CDR3 has 18 residues. Trimming took 2 bases from V and 5 from J; bases not matched to a gene: 13. CDR3 coding DNA: TGTGCCAGCAGCTTAAGGGCTTGGGCAGGGGGCTCAACCGGGGAGCTGTTTTTT. Protein sequence: CASSLRAWAGGSTGELFF.

This clonotype was observed at least ten times. The V and J genes are TRBV5-6 and TRBJ1-2, with D unresolved. The CDR3 runs to 14 residues. V was cut by 3 bases and J by 8 bases, with 17 bases left in between. Germline assignment: CDR1 SGHDT and CDR2 YYEEEE. This chain's CDR3 is CASSSYVVTAGYTF. As DNA, the CDR3 is TGTGCCAGCAGCTCGTATGTGGTAACGGCCGGCTACACCTTC.

This clonotype came up many times. The chain is built from TRBV7-9 and TRBJ2-5; no definite D call. CDR1 is SEHNR and CDR2 is FQNEAQ in the germline V gene (reference sequence). Trimming removed 4 bases at V and 4 bases at J, with 7 bases between. The CDR3 has 12 amino acids. Here the CDR3 reads CASSSSRETQYF. CDR3 nucleotides: TGTGCCAGCAGCTCTAGTCGAGAGACCCAGTACTTC.

A remark on this clonotype: A much more abundant neighbour one base away suggests this may be a read error. This chain links TRBV9 with TRBJ2-7; no reliable D call. This CDR3 is built from 13 residues. The germline V gene has CDR1 SGDLS and CDR2 YYNGEE. V was cut by 3 bases and J by 5 bases, with 12 bases left in between. The chain's CDR3 is CASSAGFKDEQYF. In DNA form, the CDR3 reads TGTGCCAGCAGCGCAGGATTCAAGGACGAGCAGTACTTC.

The chain joins TRBV2 to TRBJ1-2; TRBD1 matches 9 bases. The trim removed 6 bases at V and 5 bases at J, leaving 10 bases unmatched. Germline CDR1 and CDR2: SNHLY and FYNNEI. The CDR3 has 15 residues. Written as DNA, the CDR3 is TGTGCCAGCAGGGCCGGGACAGGGAATCGGTATGGCTACACCTTC. It yields the protein CASRAGTGNRYGYTF.

This clonotype was seen at least ten times. This chain joins TRBV7-9 and TRBJ2-7; 8 bases fit TRBD1. The CDR3 loop spans 14 amino acids. Germline V CDR1 and CDR2: SEHNR, FQNEAQ (reference sequence). V trimming: 4 bases; J trimming: 4 bases; junction bases outside the gene matches: 6. The CDR3 DNA is TGTGCCAGCAGCTCTACGCAGGGGGCGTACGAGCAGTACTTC. It translates to CASSSTQGAYEQYF. Using reference TRBV7-9 and TRBJ2-7 for the parts outside the CDR3, the full variable domain is DTGVSQNPRHKITKRGQNVTFRCDPISEHNRLYWYRQTLGQGPEFLTYFQNEAQLEKSRLLSDRFSAERPKGSFSTLEIQRTEQGDSAMYLCASSSTQGAYEQYFGPGTRLTVT.

J is TRBJ2-3 and V is TRBV18, with 16 bases identical to TRBD2. In germline, CDR1 is KGHSH, CDR2 LQKENI. Losses at the gene ends were 4 bases for V and 3 bases for J; bases not matched to a gene: 4. CDR3 length: 17 amino acids. CDR3 loop: CASSLGLAGGPTDTQYF. The CDR3 region has the DNA TGTGCCAGCTCACTGGGACTAGCGGGAGGGCCAACAGATACGCAGTATTTT.

For the CDR3, the DNA is TGCGCCAGCAGCCGCACTGGGGGGGGGCCCGCCACAGATACGCAGTATTTT. Its translation: CASSRTGGGPATDTQYF. The chain has TRBV4-3 and TRBJ2-3, with D maybe TRBD2 (7 bases). The germline CDR1 and CDR2 sequences are LGHNA and YSLEER. Trimming left V 4 bases short and J 2 bases short, with 19 bases between. The CDR3 loop spans 17 amino acids.

The rearrangement links TRBV18 to TRBJ2-1; 10 nucleotides agree with TRBD2. CDR1 is KGHSH and CDR2 is LQKENI in the germline V gene. The CDR3 is 15 residues long. V lost 2 bases, J lost 5 bases, and 3 bases stayed unmatched. CDR3 coding DNA: TGTGCCAGCTCACCAGGGCTAGCGGGAGACAATGAGCAGTTCTTC. It yields the protein CASSPGLAGDNEQFF.

This clonotype was picked up a small number of times. CDR3 sequence reads: CASSYSERDEAFF. The CDR3, as DNA: TGTGCCAGCAGTTACTCGGAGCGAGATGAAGCTTTCTTT. The chain joins TRBV6-5 to TRBJ1-1; D ambiguous. Germline CDR1 reads MNHEY; CDR2 reads SVGAGI. Trimming pared 0 bases from V and 7 bases from J, leaving 9 bases between. This CDR3 region has 13 residues.

This chain connects TRBV7-8 to TRBJ1-1; D is perhaps TRBD1 (6 bases). This CDR3 is built from 17 residues. CDR1 and CDR2 from the germline V gene are SGHVS and FQNEAQ. V lost 7 bases and J lost 2, with 23 bases in between. CDR3 sequence: CASTAYVPGTSNTEAFF. CDR3 in DNA: TGTGCCAGCACCGCTTACGTCCCAGGGACATCAAACACTGAAGCTTTCTTT.

This clonotype occurred a few times. This chain connects TRBV20-1 to TRBJ2-1, with TRBD1 identical over 8 bases. CDR1 is DFQATT and CDR2 is SNEGSKA in the germline V gene (reference sequence). The V segment lost 1 base and the J segment 1 base; nucleotides outside the gene matches: 3. The CDR3 sequence is 15 residues long. The CDR3 loop reads CSARVTGGSYNEQFF. Here the CDR3 DNA reads TGCAGTGCTAGAGTTACAGGGGGGTCCTACAATGAGCAGTTCTTC.

The sample holds a few counts of this clonotype. V gene TRBV6-1 combines with J gene TRBJ1-5, with 8 bases identical to TRBD1. CDR1 is MNHNS, CDR2 SASEGT, per germline. This CDR3 spans 15 amino acids. V was pared by 6 bases and J by 1 base, with 5 bases of the junction left unmatched. The CDR3: CASSEQGESNQPQHF. The CDR3 DNA reads as TGTGCCAGCAGCGAACAGGGGGAGAGCAATCAGCCCCAGCATTTT.

This clonotype was seen at least ten times. This chain connects TRBV19 to TRBJ1-5; D is undetermined. The germline V gene encodes CDR1 LNHDA and CDR2 SQIVND (reference sequence). CDR3 size: 11 residues. Trimming took off 4 bases at V and 9 bases at J, with 7 bases between the two ends. The CDR3 region has the DNA TGTGCCAGTAGTACTTCGGGGCCCCAGCATTTT. Its protein is CASSTSGPQHF.

Concerning this clonotype itself: Since a much larger clone is just one base distant, this may be a read error. The gene calls are TRBV20-1 and TRBJ1-6, with D perhaps TRBD1 (6 bases). V was trimmed by 3 bases and J by 10 bases, leaving 19 bases between them. Germline V CDR1 and CDR2: DFQATT, SNEGSKA (reference sequence). The length of the CDR3 is 15 residues. The CDR3 DNA is TGCAGTGCTAGTCCCTCAGGGGTGATGAAGTCACCCCTCCACTTT. This codes for CSASPSGVMKSPLHF.

Many counts were recorded for this clonotype. The rearrangement uses TRBV5-5 and TRBJ1-2, with D perhaps matching TRBD1 (6 bases). Between the trimmed V and J ends, which lost 7 bases and 0 bases, there was a span of 13 bases. CDR1 is SGHKS and CDR2 is YYEKEE in the germline V gene (reference sequence). CDR3 length: 14 amino acids. The CDR3 coding sequence is TGTGCCAGCCGCCAATCAGGGGCTAACTATGGCTACACCTTC. Translating gives CASRQSGANYGYTF.